This TCR beta chain appears in the sequencing data of a study of human T cells and chemical hapten exposure. General observations from the study: All donors were alopecia patients, so their immunity may differ from that of healthy people. Compared to controls, expanded TCRs made significantly more large clusters of similar CDR3s.

TCRdb analysed the RACE reads with MiXCR anew, one entry per CDR3 protein. The sample has under 450,000 distinct CDR3 sequences, about 6.9% seen once. Time point reported: patch test 2, 6 weeks after DPC sensitization. Documented treatment: therapeutic diphenylcyclopropenone sensitization with weekly scalp DPC. Germline assignment: CDR1 MNHEY and CDR2 SVGAGI. This CDR3 spans 11 amino acids. V was pared by 6 bases and J by 6 bases, with 7 bases between. In its sample, this clonotype was seen many times. Its matching antigen is unknown. This sequence was found in a young woman with alopecia areata. Some clones in this sample may be carry-over from other donors' samples. The source was whole blood, collected in connection with sensitization to the hapten diphenylcyclopropenone (DPC). This rearrangement joins TRBV6-5 to TRBJ2-3; tentatively, D is TRBD2 (6 bases). DNA for the CDR3: TGTGCCAGCAGCCGGGGGGATACGCAGTATTTT. Translated, it gives CASSRGDTQYF.